The subject of this entry is one TCR beta chain. V gave up 3 bases and J gave up 8 bases, with 13 bases separating them. Germline V gives CDR1 LGHDT, CDR2 YNNKEL (reference sequence). This CDR3 contains 13 residues. The sample belongs to a study of blood T cell repertoires in COVID-19. Across the whole study: The United States, Italy and Spain were the sources of the acute and convalescent COVID-19 samples. Nucleic acid was either cDNA or gDNA, and it came from T cells, B-cell-depleted T cells, or PBMCs.

Original methodology: Using reference gene primer amplification, nucleated cell counts were estimated. Clones were read by immunoSEQ multiplex PCR, and TCRdb kept only the in-frame ones, dropping some. From that table come the V and J calls and clone size; the DNA was used to work out D and trimming. Of some 60,000 clones listed, 75% to 90% were seen once; the top ten hold around 12%. The clonotype comes from a human donor in a cohort sampled during active COVID-19. This rearrangement joins TRBV3-1 (or the pseudogene TRBV3-2) to TRBJ1-2, with D possibly being TRBD1 (5 bases). What was sequenced was peripheral blood. The CDR3 coding sequence is TGTGCCAGCAGCCACCAGGGCCTTCGGGGCTACACCTTC. Its translation: CASSHQGLRGYTF.